Shown below are 10 T cell receptor beta chains from a single sample sequenced in a study of tumor and adjacent non-tumor tissue in lung cancer. TCRbeta libraries were built with three rounds of nested PCR, modified from ARM-PCR. TCRdb analysed the multiplex PCR reads with MiXCR anew, one entry per CDR3 protein. The sample consists of 120,000 or so distinct CDR3 sequences, roughly 84% of them appearing once. No cell sorting was done before RNA was extracted from the tissue. The material sequenced was lung tumor tissue. Receptors were obtained from a man between 65 and 85 years old with non-small cell lung cancer.

Regarding this clonotype: The junction shows a germline mismatch at one end, possibly a read error. V and J are TRBV6-1 and TRBJ2-1, with 8 bases fitting TRBD2. This CDR3 is 19 amino acids long. CDR1 and CDR2 from the germline V gene are MNHNS and SASEGT. The CDR3 nucleotides read TGTGCCAGCAGTGATCCGGGAGGGCCGGGGTCGCTCGCCTACAATGAGGAGTCCTTC. Protein product: CASSDPGGPGSLAYNEESF.

Worth noting for this clonotype: This CDR3 is missing its conserved last phenylalanine or tryptophan, likely due to a read error. The chain has TRBV29-1 and TRBJ1-1; D unresolved. The CDR3 has 13 amino acids. Looked up from germline, CDR1 is SQVTM and CDR2 is ANQGSEA. The DNA of the CDR3 is TGCAACGTTGGTAGCGGCCGGAACACTGAAGCTTTCGTT. Its translation: CNVGSGRNTEAFV.

Points on this clonotype: An end of the junction differs from the germline gene, which may be a read error. The J gene is TRBJ1-1, the V gene TRBV29-1; D is unresolved. Per the germline V gene, CDR1 is SQVTM and CDR2 is ANQGSEA. CDR3 length equals 12 residues. The CDR3: CSVVAERSETFF. CDR3 bases: TGCAGCGTTGTGGCTGAGAGGTCTGAAACTTTCTTT.

Turning to this clonotype: Compared with germline, one end of the junction differs, possibly owing to a read error. CDR3 coding DNA: TGTTCCAGCAGCAACCAAGGGGGCGAGCAGTACTTC. Translating it yields CSSSNQGGEQYF. V is TRBV11-2 and J is TRBJ2-7, with D possibly matching TRBD1 (6 bases). The germline V gene has CDR1 SGHAT and CDR2 FQNNGV. CDR3 length: 12 amino acids.

The J gene is TRBJ2-1, the V gene TRBV11-3; 8 bases are shared with TRBD2. The CDR3 contains 15 residues. V gave up 7 bases and J gave up 3 bases; unmatched junction bases: 8. Germline values: CDR1 SGHNT, CDR2 YENEEA. The CDR3 loop reads CASNLDGRGYNEQFF. The DNA of the CDR3 is TGTGCCAGCAACTTGGACGGGAGGGGCTACAATGAGCAGTTCTTC.

J is TRBJ2-3 and V is TRBV11-3; D ambiguous. This CDR3 has 16 amino acids. CDR1 and CDR2 from the germline V gene are SGHNT and YENEEA. Trimming took off 4 bases at V and 7 bases at J, with 21 bases between the two ends. The CDR3 DNA reads as TGTGCCAGCAGCTCGGTCCCCCAGGATTTCACGTATACGCAGTATTTT. It encodes CASSSVPQDFTYTQYF.

This chain uses TRBV12-3 or TRBV12-4 with TRBJ2-3, with a weak D call TRBD1 (5 bases). Trimming took off 3 bases at V and 11 bases at J, with 21 bases between the two ends. The CDR3 spans 15 residues. The CDR3 DNA sequence: TGTGCCAGCAGTTTTGCCAGGGATATCACATATAAGCAGTATTTT. It translates to CASSFARDITYKQYF.

About this clonotype itself: The germline gene is not matched at one end of the junction; a read error may be the cause. This rearrangement joins TRBV28 to TRBJ1-1; the D is unclear. The CDR3 sequence is 16 residues long. Germline V lookup: CDR1 MDHEN, CDR2 SYDVKM. CDR3 sequence: CTSSTDVRGRSTEAFF. The CDR3, as DNA: TGTACCAGCAGTACCGACGTCCGCGGTCGTTCCACTGAAGCTTTCTTT.

This clonotype came up a few times. V usage is TRBV2 and J usage is TRBJ2-4; D is uncertain. This CDR3 is 15 amino acids long. Germline values: CDR1 SNHLY, CDR2 FYNNEI. The germline V and J ends were trimmed by 6 bases and 2 bases, with 14 bases remaining between them. This CDR3 is CASRAESKSKNIQYF. DNA for the CDR3: TGTGCCAGCAGGGCCGAGAGTAAATCCAAAAACATTCAGTACTTC.

Comments on this clonotype: Its ends do not fully match the called genes, so a read error is possible. This chain links TRBV11-2 with TRBJ1-2; D gene uncertain. This CDR3 comprises 15 residues. Germline V lookup: CDR1 SGHAT, CDR2 FQNNGV. The CDR3 DNA sequence: TGTGCCAGCAACTTCGAGGGCTTGGCGGATTATGGCTACACGTTC. This encodes CASNFEGLADYGYTF.